A selection of T cell receptor beta chains follows, all from one sample in a study of cytomegalovirus exposure and HLA in healthy donors. TCRdb's copy holds only in-frame clones and misses some; the assay was immunoSEQ multiplex PCR. This repertoire shows about 130,000 clones, over 70% found once; its top ten account for 7%. Source material: PBMCs. These receptors came from a man aged 25 to 40 in good health and CMV-seronegative. Each CDR3 is given with its conserved first and last residue. A D gene is named only where the DNA matches it firmly. Only some rows state a clone size, as once, few, many or a class for expanded clones.

J gene | V gene | D gene | clone size | CDR3 protein | CDR3 DNA
TRBJ1-5 | TRBV5-6 | . | . | CASSFTGLNQPQHF | TGTGCCAGCAGCTTTACAGGGTTAAATCAGCCCCAGCATTTT
TRBJ1-1 | TRBV4-1 | TRBD1 | few | CASSPPGQPRRYSEAFF | TGCGCCAGCAGCCCCCCGGGACAGCCAAGAAGATATTCTGAAGCTTTCTTT
TRBJ1-5 | TRBV10-2 | . | . | CASSESDINQPQHF | TGCGCCAGCAGTGAGTCGGACATAAATCAGCCCCAGCATTTT
TRBJ1-4 | TRBV30 | TRBD1 | . | CAWTAWDRINEKLFF | TGTGCCTGGACCGCTTGGGACAGGATTAATGAAAAACTGTTTTTT
TRBJ2-5 | TRBV5-6 | TRBD1 | few | CASSFAMGQGAISTKTQYF | TGTGCCAGCAGCTTCGCTATGGGACAGGGGGCGATTTCGACTAAGACCCAGTACTTC
TRBJ2-3 | TRBV9 | TRBD2 | . | CASSGSGRGTDTQYF | TGTGCCAGCAGCGGTAGCGGGAGAGGGACAGATACGCAGTATTTT
TRBJ1-1 | TRBV28 | . | . | CASTIDTTNTEAFF | TGTGCCAGCACCATAGACACGACGAACACTGAAGCTTTCTTT
TRBJ1-1 | TRBV10-3 | TRBD1 | . | CAISERGLNTEAFF | TGTGCCATCAGTGAGAGGGGGCTGAACACTGAAGCTTTCTTT
TRBJ1-2 | TRBV28 | . | . | CASSKGGGGYTF | TGTGCCAGCAGTAAGGGGGGAGGGGGCTACACCTTC
TRBJ1-1 | TRBV9 | . | . | CASTSGGGTEAFF | TGTGCCAGCACCTCAGGTGGAGGAACTGAAGCTTTCTTT
TRBJ2-5 | TRBV7-7 | TRBD1 | . | CASSVGQQETQYF | TGTGCCAGCAGCGTGGGACAGCAAGAGACCCAGTACTTC
TRBJ2-3 | TRBV30 | . | . | CAWSRGASTDTQYF | TGTGCCTGGAGCAGGGGTGCTAGCACAGATACGCAGTATTTT
TRBJ2-7 | TRBV7-9 | . | few | CASSPGGVAATYEQYF | TGTGCCAGCAGCCCCGGCGGGGTAGCGGCCACCTACGAGCAGTACTTC
TRBJ2-3 | TRBV6-5 | . | . | CASSSPGLRTDTQYF | TGTGCCAGCAGTTCCCCGGGACTTCGCACAGATACGCAGTATTTT
TRBJ1-2 | TRBV27 | . | . | CAGSRGQASVYGYTF | TGTGCCGGCAGCCGGGGACAAGCCTCAGTCTATGGCTACACCTTC
TRBJ1-4 | TRBV6-5 | TRBD1 | . | CASKEGAMTNEKLFF | TGTGCCAGCAAGGAGGGGGCGATGACTAATGAAAAACTGTTTTTT
TRBJ1-4 | TRBV5-1 | TRBD1 | once | CASSLGTGMVTNEKLFF | TGCGCCAGCAGCCTCGGGACAGGGATGGTTACTAATGAAAAACTGTTTTTT
TRBJ1-2 | TRBV6-5 | . | . | CARGGLDPNYGYTF | TGTGCCAGGGGGGGATTAGACCCTAACTATGGCTACACCTTC
TRBJ1-5 | TRBV6-6 | TRBD1 | . | CASGQGFEWPQHF | TGTGCCAGTGGACAGGGGTTTGAGTGGCCCCAGCATTTT
TRBJ2-2 | TRBV7-7 | . | . | CASRDGEGANTGELFF | TGTGCTAGCAGGGATGGAGAGGGGGCGAACACCGGGGAGCTGTTTTTT
TRBJ1-5 | TRBV10-3 | . | . | CAISGHKADNQPQHF | TGTGCCATCAGTGGACATAAAGCGGACAATCAGCCCCAGCATTTT
TRBJ1-4 | TRBV6-6 | . | . | CASSFLAPELFF | TGTGCCAGCAGTTTTCTCGCACCGGAACTGTTTTTT
TRBJ1-2 | TRBV7-9 | . | . | CASSLADRPYTF | TGTGCCAGCAGCTTAGCAGACAGGCCCTACACCTTC
TRBJ2-7 | TRBV29-1 | TRBD2 | . | CSVEEPTSGMKFSSYEQYF | TGCAGCGTTGAAGAGCCGACTAGCGGGATGAAGTTTTCTAGCTACGAGCAGTACTTC
TRBJ2-4 | TRBV18 | . | once | CASSPPQTKNSQYF | TGTGCCAGCTCACCACCGCAGACCAAAAACAGTCAGTACTTC
TRBJ2-7 | TRBV4-1 | TRBD2 | . | CASSQDIASGGLVYEQYF | TGCGCCAGCAGCCAAGATATCGCTAGCGGGGGCCTCGTCTACGAGCAGTACTTC
TRBJ2-7 | TRBV7-9 | TRBD2 | . | CASGGGLAGYDYEQYF | TGTGCCAGCGGGGGAGGCCTAGCGGGTTATGACTACGAGCAGTACTTC
TRBJ1-2 | TRBV9 | . | . | CAGSASTGPNYGYTF | TGTGCCGGCAGCGCCTCGACAGGCCCTAACTATGGCTACACCTTC
TRBJ1-4 | TRBV5-1 | . | . | CASRGGGPENEKLFF | TGCGCCAGCAGAGGGGGGGGACCGGAGAATGAAAAACTGTTTTTT
TRBJ2-5 | TRBV6-6 | TRBD1 | . | CASRSGTGGKETQYF | TGTGCCAGCCGATCCGGGACAGGGGGCAAAGAGACCCAGTACTTC
TRBJ1-5 | TRBV28 | . | few | CASSLLQGSQPQHF | TGTGCCAGCAGTTTATTACAGGGATCTCAGCCCCAGCATTTT
TRBJ2-5 | TRBV5-1 | . | . | CASSFGPRTEGGETQYF | TGCGCCAGCAGCTTTGGGCCCCGGACAGAGGGTGGAGAGACCCAGTACTTC
TRBJ2-7 | TRBV4-2 | TRBD2 | . | CASSQVTSGIYEQYF | TGTGCCAGCAGCCAAGTGACTAGCGGAATCTACGAGCAGTACTTC
TRBJ2-3 | TRBV5-1 | TRBD2 | . | CASTSGDSTDTQYF | TGCGCCAGCACTAGCGGGGACAGCACAGATACGCAGTATTTT
TRBJ2-5 | TRBV27 | . | . | CASSSQGLQETQYF | TGTGCCAGCAGTTCCCAGGGACTTCAAGAGACCCAGTACTTC
TRBJ2-2 | TRBV19 | TRBD2 | . | CASSPSGTNTGELFF | TGTGCCAGTAGTCCTAGCGGCACGAACACCGGGGAGCTGTTTTTT
TRBJ2-7 | TRBV28 | . | . | CASRAKRYSEQYF | TGTGCCAGCAGGGCAAAGCGGTACTCCGAGCAGTACTTC
TRBJ1-2 | TRBV5-6 | . | . | CASSLGGALPGYTF | TGTGCCAGCAGCTTAGGAGGGGCTTTACCGGGCTACACCTTC
TRBJ1-5 | TRBV19 | TRBD1 | . | CASSFRTGYQPQHF | TGTGCCAGTAGTTTTAGGACAGGGTATCAGCCCCAGCATTTT
TRBJ2-5 | TRBV5-8 | TRBD2 | . | CASSLQAGEGETQYF | TGTGCCAGCAGCTTGCAGGCGGGAGAGGGAGAGACCCAGTACTTC
TRBJ2-5 | TRBV5-1 | . | . | CASSFGGEETQYF | TGCGCCAGCAGCTTCGGGGGTGAAGAGACCCAGTACTTC